The 29 T cell receptor beta chains reported below all come from one sample, sequenced in a study of blood T cell repertoires in COVID-19. TCRdb's copy holds only in-frame clones and misses some; the assay was immunoSEQ multiplex PCR. The sample lists approximately 260,000 clones, 84% seen once, with 8% to 9.5% in the top ten. Sequencing was performed on peripheral blood. All receptors derive from a human donor in a cohort sampled during active COVID-19.

J is TRBJ2-1 and V is TRBV18; D is perhaps TRBD2 (5 bases). The CDR3 contains 12 residues. Germline loops: CDR1 KGHSH, CDR2 LQKENI. Trimming took off 2 bases at V and 10 bases at J, with 9 bases between the two ends. The CDR3 region has the DNA TGTGCCAGCTCACCAGGGGAGTCAGAGCAGTTCTTC. This sequence encodes CASSPGESEQFF.

The chain combines TRBV19 with TRBJ2-7, with 9 bases that match TRBD1. The germline V gene has CDR1 LNHDA and CDR2 SQIVND (reference sequence). J lost 1 base, V lost 5 bases, and 3 bases had no gene match. The CDR3 sequence is 14 residues long. The CDR3 nucleotides read TGTGCCAGTAGTCTGACAGGGGGGTCCTACGAGCAGTACTTC. Encoded protein: CASSLTGGSYEQYF.

The chain is built from TRBV18 and TRBJ2-7; 12 positions match TRBD2. The CDR3 has 15 amino acids. Unmatched junction bases numbered 5, after V lost 3 bases and J lost 5 bases. CDR1 KGHSH and CDR2 LQKENI come from the germline V gene. CDR3 sequence reads: CASSPHGLAGHEQYF. Here the CDR3 DNA reads TGTGCCAGCTCACCCCACGGACTAGCGGGGCACGAGCAGTACTTC. The complete variable domain, with remaining parts taken from reference TRBV18 and TRBJ2-7, reads NAGVMQNPRHLVRRRGQEARLRCSPMKGHSHVYWYRQLPEEGLKFMVYLQKENIIDESGMPKERFSAEFPKEGPSILRIQQVVRGDSAAYFCASSPHGLAGHEQYFGPGTRLTVT.

The CDR3, as DNA: TGCAGCGTTCGGACAGGGGGCGGCAATCAGCCCCAGCATTTT. This sequence encodes CSVRTGGGNQPQHF. The chain couples TRBV29-1 to TRBJ1-5; the match to TRBD1 covers 11 bases. The germline gives CDR1 SQVTM, CDR2 ANQGSEA. The V and J ends lost 5 bases and 2 bases, in that order; junction bases with no gene match: 2. This CDR3 has 14 amino acids.

CDR3 region: CASRGAGGYTF. For the CDR3, the DNA is TGTGCCAGCAGGGGGGCTGGGGGCTACACCTTC. This sequence joins TRBV25-1 and TRBJ1-2; perhaps TRBD1 as D (6 bases). The CDR3 sequence is 11 residues long. V gave up 6 bases and J gave up 8 bases, with 10 bases separating them. CDR1 and CDR2 from the germline V gene are MGHDK and SYGVNS.

The chain links TRBV9 to TRBJ2-3; 9 nucleotides align to TRBD2. The CDR3 consists of 14 residues. Germline values: CDR1 SGDLS, CDR2 YYNGEE. Unmatched junction bases numbered 4, after V lost 2 bases and J lost 6 bases. CDR3 region: CASSVSGSFDTQYF. DNA of the CDR3: TGTGCCAGCAGCGTTAGCGGGAGCTTTGATACGCAGTATTTT.

As to this clone: An end of the junction does not agree with germline; a read error may underlie this. The rearrangement uses TRBV15 and TRBJ2-2; TRBD2 matches at 13 bases. The CDR3 covers 21 residues. CDR1 and CDR2 from the germline V gene are LNHNV and YYDKDF (reference sequence). Here the CDR3 reads CATSRGVWTSGGHPNAGELFF. The CDR3 DNA sequence: TGTGCCACCAGCAGAGGGGTATGGACTAGCGGGGGCCATCCGAACGCCGGGGAGCTGTTTTTT.

V usage is TRBV6-5 and J usage is TRBJ2-7, with 8 bases identical to TRBD1. V lost 11 bases and J lost 6; bases outside the gene matches: 15. This CDR3 contains 14 residues. Germline V gene lookup returns CDR1 MNHEY and CDR2 SVGAGI. CDR3 DNA: TGTGCCGGGGCGGACAGGGCTTTTGTGGGCGAGCAGTACTTC. Its translation: CAGADRAFVGEQYF.

The gene calls are TRBV5-1 and TRBJ2-2; TRBD1 agrees at 8 bases. The CDR3 totals 15 residues. V trimming: 5 bases; J trimming: 6 bases; junction bases outside the gene matches: 9. Germline lookup yields CDR1 SGHRS and CDR2 YFSETQ. DNA of the CDR3: TGCGCCAGCAGGCTTGGACAGGGATCTCCCGGGGAGCTGTTTTTT. Protein sequence: CASRLGQGSPGELFF.

V and J are TRBV4-1 and TRBJ2-5; D gene unclear. Germline V CDR1 and CDR2: MGHRA, YSYEKL. This CDR3 has 14 amino acids. Trimming removed 1 base at V and 4 bases at J, with 10 bases between. The CDR3 protein is CASSQGARAETQYF. CDR3 in DNA: TGCGCCAGCAGCCAAGGAGCCCGAGCAGAGACCCAGTACTTC.

The chain combines TRBV27 with TRBJ1-6; D is undetermined. The CDR3 extends over 13 amino acids. Between the trimmed V and J ends, which lost 10 bases and 4 bases, there was a span of 11 bases. Germline CDR1 is MNHEY and CDR2 is SMNVEV (reference sequence). In DNA, the CDR3 is TGTGCCACCGGTCAGGTGTATAATTCACCCCTCCACTTT. Protein sequence: CATGQVYNSPLHF.

The chain is built from TRBV9 and TRBJ1-1; 8 bases match TRBD1. The V segment lost 4 bases and the J segment 4 bases; nucleotides outside the gene matches: 6. This CDR3 has 14 residues. Looked up from germline, CDR1 is SGDLS and CDR2 is YYNGEE. The CDR3 DNA reads as TGTGCCAGCAGCAGACGACAGGGGTCCACTGAAGCTTTCTTT. Translated, it gives CASSRRQGSTEAFF. Filled out from reference TRBV9 and TRBJ1-1, the complete variable domain reads DSGVTQTPKHLITATGQRVTLRCSPRSGDLSVYWYQQSLDQGLQFLIQYYNGEERAKGNILERFSAQQFPDLHSELNLSSLELGDSALYFCASSRRQGSTEAFFGQGTRLTVV.

This rearrangement joins TRBV4-1 to TRBJ2-5, with a tentative D call TRBD2 (6 bases). The V gene lost 2 bases and the J gene lost 2 bases, with 12 bases spanning the gap. Germline V gives CDR1 MGHRA, CDR2 YSYEKL. CDR3 length equals 15 residues. CDR3 loop: CASSQIPGLQETQYF. Here the CDR3 DNA reads TGCGCCAGCAGCCAAATCCCGGGACTGCAAGAGACCCAGTACTTC.

The chain links TRBV7-6 to TRBJ2-7; the match to TRBD1 covers 11 bases. Germline loops: CDR1 SGHVS, CDR2 FNYEAQ. The trim removed 5 bases at V and 4 bases at J, leaving 7 bases unmatched. This CDR3 has 15 residues. DNA of the CDR3: TGTGCCAGCAGCCCCGGGACAGGGGGTTCTTACGAGCAGTACTTC. Protein product: CASSPGTGGSYEQYF.

This chain links TRBV6-5 with TRBJ1-1; 9 bases map to TRBD1. The CDR3 is made up of 14 amino acids. V lost 5 bases and J lost 6; bases outside the gene matches: 7. CDR1 MNHEY and CDR2 SVGAGI come from the germline V gene. This CDR3 is CASSPTGGGSEAFF. The CDR3 DNA reads TGTGCCAGCAGTCCGACAGGGGGGGGATCTGAAGCTTTCTTT.

With regard to this clone: Other DNA sequences within the sample encode an identical CDR3. The chain couples TRBV18 to TRBJ2-7, with D perhaps TRBD2 (6 bases). In germline, CDR1 is KGHSH, CDR2 LQKENI. V lost 3 bases to trimming and J lost 4 bases, with 7 bases between them. CDR3 length equals 12 residues. The CDR3 DNA reads as TGTGCCAGCTCACCCGGGGGTTACGAGCAGTACTTC. Encoded protein: CASSPGGYEQYF.

This chain links TRBV10-3 with TRBJ2-7; the match to TRBD2 covers 7 bases. Germline lookup yields CDR1 ENHRY and CDR2 SYGVKD. This CDR3 has 13 residues. The J segment lost 1 base and the V segment lost 10 bases, leaving 7 bases of the junction unmatched. The CDR3 is CATSGTISYEQYF. DNA of the CDR3: TGTGCCACCTCCGGGACTATTTCCTACGAGCAGTACTTC.

The chain carries TRBV12-3 or TRBV12-4 and TRBJ1-2; the D is unclear. This CDR3 spans 13 amino acids. Between the trimmed V and J ends, which lost 1 base and 7 bases, there was a span of 10 bases. In DNA form, the CDR3 reads TGTGCCAGCAGTTTAGAAAGCCAAACTGGCTACACCTTC. Its protein is CASSLESQTGYTF.

The V call is TRBV6-6, the J call TRBJ2-7, with 9 bases fitting TRBD1. Trimming took 5 bases from V and 4 from J; bases not matched to a gene: 6. CDR3 length: 14 residues. Germline loops: CDR1 MNHNY, CDR2 SVGAGI (reference sequence). The CDR3 sequence is CASSRGQGGYEQYF. DNA for the CDR3: TGTGCCAGCAGTCGGGGACAGGGCGGGTACGAGCAGTACTTC.

The chain carries TRBV19 and TRBJ2-2, with TRBD2 matching over 16 bases. Germline V CDR1 and CDR2: LNHDA, SQIVND (reference sequence). V dropped 4 bases and J dropped 5; count of bases not matched to a gene: 7. The CDR3 loop spans 18 amino acids. CDR3 in DNA: TGTGCCAGTAGTACCCAGGGACTAGCGGGAGGGCCAACCGGGGAGCTGTTTTTT. This encodes CASSTQGLAGGPTGELFF.

The genes are TRBV9 and TRBJ1-4; 7 nucleotides agree with TRBD1. This CDR3 spans 15 amino acids. The germline V gene encodes CDR1 SGDLS and CDR2 YYNGEE. V trimming: 4 bases; J trimming: 3 bases; junction bases outside the gene matches: 6. DNA of the CDR3: TGTGCCAGCAGCAAACAGGGGATGCCTAATGAAAAACTGTTTTTT. This gives the protein CASSKQGMPNEKLFF.

This clone was recorded only once. The chain combines TRBV29-1 with TRBJ1-1; maybe TRBD1 (5 bases). V was clipped by 4 bases and J by 7 bases, with 13 bases between them. Germline V CDR1 and CDR2: SQVTM, ANQGSEA. The CDR3 has 12 residues. CDR3 sequence reads: CSVVPAGGEAFF. The CDR3 region has the DNA TGCAGCGTTGTCCCGGCCGGGGGTGAAGCTTTCTTT.

This clone was seen just once. The chain couples TRBV7-2 to TRBJ2-1; 9 positions match TRBD2. The CDR3 length is 16 residues. J was trimmed by 6 bases and V by 0 bases; bases with no gene match: 6. Germline assignment: CDR1 SGHTA and CDR2 FQGNSA. CDR3 nucleotide sequence: TGTGCCAGCAGCTTAGCCGGGACTAGCCTATTCAATGAGCAGTTCTTC. Its translation: CASSLAGTSLFNEQFF.

This rearrangement joins TRBV5-6 to TRBJ1-1; 8 bases are shared with TRBD1. J was trimmed by 0 bases and V by 4 bases; bases with no gene match: 11. CDR1 SGHDT and CDR2 YYEEEE come from the germline V gene. The length of the CDR3 is 17 residues. CDR3 nucleotide sequence: TGTGCCAGCAGCACCTTGGGCAGGGGGCTTTTGAACACTGAAGCTTTCTTT. Translating it yields CASSTLGRGLLNTEAFF.

The chain combines TRBV7-9 with TRBJ2-7; D is possibly TRBD1 (6 bases). This CDR3 has 16 residues. Germline V gene lookup returns CDR1 SEHNR and CDR2 FQNEAQ (reference sequence). The V end lost 2 bases, the J end lost 2 bases, and 16 bases lay between the germline ends. The CDR3 here is CASSLSAGTSTYEQYF. The CDR3 nucleotides are TGTGCCAGCAGCTTATCCGCCGGGACAAGCACCTACGAGCAGTACTTC.

In its sample, this clone was seen a few times. Other nucleotide sequences in the sample specify the same CDR3. The V call is TRBV6-2 or TRBV6-3, the J call TRBJ1-5; the D is unclear. V was shortened by 2 bases and J by 3 bases, with 8 bases between the two germline ends. This CDR3 has 14 residues. CDR1 is MNHEY, CDR2 SVGEGT, per germline. CDR3 region: CASSYPGFNQPQHF. The CDR3 nucleotides are TGTGCCAGCAGTTACCCGGGTTTCAATCAGCCCCAGCATTTT.

Note on this clone: The junction differs from germline at one of its ends, possibly a read error. This chain connects TRBV19 to TRBJ1-1; no clear D gene. Germline V CDR1 and CDR2: LNHDA, SQIVND (reference sequence). This CDR3 region has 14 residues. The DNA of the CDR3 is TGTGCCAGTAGTATAGTTCCGGTGAAAACTGAAGCTTTCTTT. Residues: CASSIVPVKTEAFF.

The chain couples TRBV5-6 to TRBJ1-4; TRBD1 agrees at 7 bases. V gave up 4 bases and J gave up 10 bases; unmatched junction bases: 13. Germline V gives CDR1 SGHDT, CDR2 YYEEEE. The CDR3 is 15 amino acids. The CDR3: CASSPGRGRHRKLFF. The DNA of the CDR3 is TGTGCCAGCAGCCCCGGGAGGGGGCGACATAGAAAACTGTTTTTT.

This rearrangement joins TRBV9 to TRBJ1-2, with TRBD1 as a possible D gene (6 bases). Germline V gene data show CDR1 as SGDLS and CDR2 as YYNGEE. The CDR3 is 15 amino acids. Trimming removed 3 bases from V and 5 bases from J, with 17 bases in between. The CDR3 loop is CASSDRSTGSYGYTF. CDR3 DNA: TGTGCCAGCAGCGACCGATCGACAGGTAGTTATGGCTACACCTTC. Using reference TRBV9 and TRBJ1-2 for the parts outside the CDR3, the full variable domain is DSGVTQTPKHLITATGQRVTLRCSPRSGDLSVYWYQQSLDQGLQFLIQYYNGEERAKGNILERFSAQQFPDLHSELNLSSLELGDSALYFCASSDRSTGSYGYTFGSGTRLTVV.